The present entry profiles one T cell receptor beta chain with its context. With MiXCR, TCRdb called clones anew from the PCR reads. In the table there are tens of thousands of clones, 18% of which are singletons. Nobody among the patients had been given any treatment before thyroid surgery. This specimen belongs to a study of metastatic and nonmetastatic thyroid tumors. Looking at the study overall: The authors compared repertoires across blood and tumor or nodule tissue from malignant and benign thyroid patients.

This CDR3 has 14 residues. Germline loops: CDR1 SNHLY, CDR2 FYNNEI. The ends were cut back, 1 base at V and 13 bases at J, with 14 bases in the middle. The sequence was obtained from a female donor with papillary thyroid cancer or a benign thyroid nodule (not recorded which). Some clones in this sample may be carry-over from other donors' samples. The chain has TRBV2 and TRBJ1-6; no reliable D call. The sequenced sample consisted of tumor tissue. CDR3 in amino acids: CASSEDGVFFPLHF. The DNA for the CDR3 is TGTGCCAGCAGTGAAGATGGCGTCTTTTTCCCCCTCCACTTT.